This TCR beta chain was retrieved from a study of tumor-infiltrating lymphocytes in primary liver carcinoma. Turning to the study itself: Each participant had primary liver carcinoma, and surgical resection was the treatment. Overall study findings and caveats: Overlap between tumor regions exceeded overlap of tumor with adjacent tissue or blood.

Note on this clonotype: Its target is not known.

Germline DNA was extracted too, while blood RNA derived from unsorted whole blood. The CDR3 length is 13 residues. V lost 8 bases to trimming and J lost 10 bases, with 18 bases between them. Germline V gene lookup returns CDR1 MNHNY and CDR2 SVGAGI (reference sequence). Synthesis of TCR beta cDNA was carried out from around 540 ng total RNA with a constant-region primer. The TCR beta library was amplified through three nested multiplex PCR rounds in a modified ARM-PCR procedure. TRBV1-TRBV30 forward primers paired with a C-beta reverse primer were used in the first two PCR rounds, which ran roughly 9 cycles each. TCRdb reprocessed the multiplex PCR reads with MiXCR, giving one entry per CDR3 protein. Of 180,000 or so distinct CDR3 sequences listed, over 45% are singletons.

Sequenced material: peripheral blood. V and J are TRBV6-6 and TRBJ2-1; TRBD1 or TRBD2 may be the D gene (5 bases each). This receptor was obtained from a man in his forties or fifties with primary liver carcinoma and hepatitis B virus infection. CDR3 nucleotide sequence: TGTGCCAGCGTTCCCGGGACGAGGGGCGAGCAGTTCTTC. Translating gives CASVPGTRGEQFF.